The 5 T cell receptor beta chains below come from one sample, sequenced in a study of T cell responses to AZD1222 COVID-19 vaccine. TCRdb keeps only in-frame clones here, not all; method: immunoSEQ multiplex PCR. The table lists some 120,000 clones, more than 85% of them singletons, with under 3.5% in the top ten. Sequenced material: peripheral blood, taken on day 0 of AZD1222 vaccination. The receptors were sampled from an adult in good health.

As DNA, the CDR3 is TGTGCCAGCAGCTTCGACCGGAGGCGAAAGTTCTTC. The encoded protein is CASSFDRRRKFF. The chain recombines TRBV7-9 with TRBJ2-1, with a tentative D call TRBD2 (5 bases). Trimming pared 3 bases from V and 14 bases from J, leaving 14 bases between. Germline V gene sequence: CDR1 SEHNR, CDR2 FQNEAQ (reference sequence). This CDR3 spans 12 amino acids.

J is TRBJ2-2 and V is TRBV7-8; no reliable D call. Per the germline V gene, CDR1 is SGHVS and CDR2 is FQNEAQ. The CDR3 is 16 residues long. The V end lost 0 bases, the J end lost 3 bases, and 11 bases lay between the germline ends. The CDR3 bases are TGTGCCAGCAGCTTAGCCCCTGACACTGACACCGGGGAGCTGTTTTTT. It specifies CASSLAPDTDTGELFF.

V is TRBV6-5 and J is TRBJ2-7; no clear D. The CDR3 spans 13 residues. Germline V gene lookup returns CDR1 MNHEY and CDR2 SVGAGI. Trimming removed 2 bases from V and 6 bases from J, with 11 bases in between. CDR3 DNA sequence: TGTGCCAGCAGTTACCGGAACGCCCCCGAGCAGTACTTC. Its protein product is CASSYRNAPEQYF.

The J gene is TRBJ2-3, the V gene TRBV3-1 (or the pseudogene TRBV3-2); D perhaps matches TRBD1 (5 bases). V shed 1 base and J shed 1 base, with 12 bases lying between them. Germline-derived CDR1 and CDR2 are LGHDT and YNNKEL (reference sequence). The CDR3 is 16 amino acids. The CDR3 region has the DNA TGTGCCAGCAGCCAAGTGGTCTTAGGGGGCACAGATACGCAGTATTTT. Protein: CASSQVVLGGTDTQYF.

The chain has TRBV9 and TRBJ2-1; tentatively, D is TRBD2 (6 bases). Germline CDR1 is SGDLS and CDR2 is YYNGEE. This CDR3 is built from 16 residues. The V gene lost 0 bases and the J gene lost 2 bases, with 12 bases spanning the gap. The CDR3 loop reads CASSVDSGETYNEQFF. As DNA, the CDR3 is TGTGCCAGCAGCGTAGATTCGGGAGAGACCTACAATGAGCAGTTCTTC. Looking up the rest from reference TRBV9 and TRBJ2-1 gives the full variable domain: DSGVTQTPKHLITATGQRVTLRCSPRSGDLSVYWYQQSLDQGLQFLIQYYNGEERAKGNILERFSAQQFPDLHSELNLSSLELGDSALYFCASSVDSGETYNEQFFGPGTRLTVL.